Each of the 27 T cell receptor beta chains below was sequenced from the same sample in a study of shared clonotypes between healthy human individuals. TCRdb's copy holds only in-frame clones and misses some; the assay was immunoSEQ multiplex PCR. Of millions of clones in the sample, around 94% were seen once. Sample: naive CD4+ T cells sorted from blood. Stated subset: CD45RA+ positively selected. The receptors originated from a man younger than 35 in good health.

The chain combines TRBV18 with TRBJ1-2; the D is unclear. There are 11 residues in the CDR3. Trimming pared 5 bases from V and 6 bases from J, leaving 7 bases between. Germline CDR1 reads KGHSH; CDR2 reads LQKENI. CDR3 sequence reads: CASSSVDGYTF. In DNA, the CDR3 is TGTGCCAGCTCATCGGTGGATGGCTACACCTTC. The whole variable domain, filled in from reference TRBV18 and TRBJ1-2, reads NAGVMQNPRHLVRRRGQEARLRCSPMKGHSHVYWYRQLPEEGLKFMVYLQKENIIDESGMPKERFSAEFPKEGPSILRIQQVVRGDSAAYFCASSSVDGYTFGSGTRLTVV.

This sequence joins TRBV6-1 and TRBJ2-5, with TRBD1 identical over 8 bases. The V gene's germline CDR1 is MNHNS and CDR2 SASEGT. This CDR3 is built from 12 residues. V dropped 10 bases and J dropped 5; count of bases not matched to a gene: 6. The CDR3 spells CAISGGSETQYF. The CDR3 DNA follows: TGTGCCATCTCAGGGGGCTCGGAGACCCAGTACTTC.

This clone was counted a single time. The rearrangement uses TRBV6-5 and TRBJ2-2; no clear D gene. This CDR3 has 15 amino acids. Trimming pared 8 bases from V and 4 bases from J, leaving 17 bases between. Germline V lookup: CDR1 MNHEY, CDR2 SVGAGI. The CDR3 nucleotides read TGTGCCAGCTCGGGTACGGCGGCCGGCACCGGGGAGCTGTTTTTT. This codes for CASSGTAAGTGELFF.

The CDR3, as DNA: TGTGCCAGCAGCTTAATAGGGGCTGGGAACACTGAAGCTTTCTTT. Translating gives CASSLIGAGNTEAFF. The V gene is TRBV7-3, the J gene TRBJ1-1, with a possible D match to TRBD1 (5 bases). V dropped 1 base and J dropped 1 base, with 10 bases sitting between them. The CDR3 contains 15 residues. CDR1 and CDR2 from the germline V gene are SGHTA and FQGTGA.

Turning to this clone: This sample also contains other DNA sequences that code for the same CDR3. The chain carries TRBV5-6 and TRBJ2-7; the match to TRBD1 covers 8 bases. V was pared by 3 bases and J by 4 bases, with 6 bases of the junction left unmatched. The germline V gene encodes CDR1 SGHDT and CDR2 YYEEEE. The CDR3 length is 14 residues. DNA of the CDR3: TGTGCCAGCAGCTCCGGACAGGGCCCTTACGAGCAGTACTTC. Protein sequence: CASSSGQGPYEQYF.

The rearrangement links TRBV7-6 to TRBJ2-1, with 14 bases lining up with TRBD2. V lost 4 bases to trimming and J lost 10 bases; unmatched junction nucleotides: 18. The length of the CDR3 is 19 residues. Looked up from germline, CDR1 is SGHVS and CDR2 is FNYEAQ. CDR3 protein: CASSSSLGPGLAGVGEQFF. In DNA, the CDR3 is TGTGCCAGCAGCTCATCCCTGGGGCCGGGACTAGCGGGAGTGGGAGAGCAGTTCTTC. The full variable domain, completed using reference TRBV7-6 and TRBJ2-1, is GAGVSQSPRYKVTKRGQDVALRCDPISGHVSLYWYRQALGQGPEFLTYFNYEAQQDKSGLPNDRFSAERPEGSISTLTIQRTEQRDSAMYRCASSSSLGPGLAGVGEQFFGPGTRLTVL.

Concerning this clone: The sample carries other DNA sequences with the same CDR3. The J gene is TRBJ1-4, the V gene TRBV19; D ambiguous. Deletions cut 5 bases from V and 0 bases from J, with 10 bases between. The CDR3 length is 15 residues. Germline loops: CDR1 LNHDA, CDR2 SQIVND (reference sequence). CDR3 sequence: CASSPHSTTNEKLFF. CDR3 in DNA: TGTGCCAGTAGTCCCCACAGTACAACTAATGAAAAACTGTTTTTT.

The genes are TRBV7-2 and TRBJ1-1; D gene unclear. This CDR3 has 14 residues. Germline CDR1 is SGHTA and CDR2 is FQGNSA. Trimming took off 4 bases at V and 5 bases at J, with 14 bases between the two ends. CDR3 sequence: CASSSRHEVTEAFF. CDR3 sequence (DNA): TGTGCCAGCAGCTCCAGACATGAGGTAACTGAAGCTTTCTTT.

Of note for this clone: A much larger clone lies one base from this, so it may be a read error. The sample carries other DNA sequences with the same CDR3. CDR3 coding DNA: TGTGCCTGGAGTGTCCAGGGGAACACTGAAGCTTTCTTT. It encodes CAWSVQGNTEAFF. The chain has TRBV30 and TRBJ1-1, with D possibly TRBD1 on 5 matching bases. With 0 bases removed from V and 1 base from J, the gap between germline ends came to 6 bases. In germline, CDR1 is GTSNPN, CDR2 SVGIG (reference sequence). The CDR3 is 13 amino acids.

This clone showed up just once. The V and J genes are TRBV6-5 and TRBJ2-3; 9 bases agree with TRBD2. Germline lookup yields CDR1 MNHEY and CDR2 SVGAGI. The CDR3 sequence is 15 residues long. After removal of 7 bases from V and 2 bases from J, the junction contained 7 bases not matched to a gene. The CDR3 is CASTSSGVITDTQYF. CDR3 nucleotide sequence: TGTGCCAGCACCTCTAGCGGGGTGATCACAGATACGCAGTATTTT.

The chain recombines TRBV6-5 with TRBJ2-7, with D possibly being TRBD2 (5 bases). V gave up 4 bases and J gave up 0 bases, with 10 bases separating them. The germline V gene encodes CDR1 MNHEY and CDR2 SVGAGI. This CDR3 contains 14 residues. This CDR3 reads CASSLTGSSYEQYF. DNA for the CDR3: TGTGCCAGCAGTTTGACGGGAAGCTCCTACGAGCAGTACTTC.

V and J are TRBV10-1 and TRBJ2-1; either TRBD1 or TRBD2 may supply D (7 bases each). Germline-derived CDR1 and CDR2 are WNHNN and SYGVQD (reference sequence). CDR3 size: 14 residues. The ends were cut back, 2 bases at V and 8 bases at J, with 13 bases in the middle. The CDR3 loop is CASSEAGGRDEQFF. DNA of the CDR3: TGCGCCAGCAGTGAGGCAGGGGGGAGGGATGAGCAGTTCTTC.

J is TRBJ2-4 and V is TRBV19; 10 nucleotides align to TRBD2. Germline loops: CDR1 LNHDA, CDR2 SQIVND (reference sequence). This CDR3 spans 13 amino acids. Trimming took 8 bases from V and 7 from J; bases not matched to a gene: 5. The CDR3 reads CASLAGVENIQYF. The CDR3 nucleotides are TGTGCCAGTCTAGCGGGAGTGGAGAACATTCAGTACTTC. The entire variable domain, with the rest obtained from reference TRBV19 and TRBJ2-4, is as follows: DGGITQSPKYLFRKEGQNVTLSCEQNLNHDAMYWYRQDPGQGLRLIYYSQIVNDFQKGDIAEGYSVSREKKESFPLTVTSAQKNPTAFYLCASLAGVENIQYFGAGTRLSVL.

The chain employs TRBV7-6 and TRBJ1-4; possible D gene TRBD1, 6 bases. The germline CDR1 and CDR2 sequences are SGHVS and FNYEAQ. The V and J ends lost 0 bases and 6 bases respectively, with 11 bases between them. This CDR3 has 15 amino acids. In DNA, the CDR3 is TGTGCCAGCAGCTTAGCGGGGGGCTGGGATGAAAAACTGTTTTTT. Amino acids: CASSLAGGWDEKLFF.

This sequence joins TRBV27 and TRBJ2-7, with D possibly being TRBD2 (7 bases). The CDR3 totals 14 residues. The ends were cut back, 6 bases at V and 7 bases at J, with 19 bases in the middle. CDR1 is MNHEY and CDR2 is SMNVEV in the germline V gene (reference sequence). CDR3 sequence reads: CASRKISQGGEQYF. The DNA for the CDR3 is TGTGCCAGCAGGAAAATATCACAGGGAGGGGAGCAGTACTTC.

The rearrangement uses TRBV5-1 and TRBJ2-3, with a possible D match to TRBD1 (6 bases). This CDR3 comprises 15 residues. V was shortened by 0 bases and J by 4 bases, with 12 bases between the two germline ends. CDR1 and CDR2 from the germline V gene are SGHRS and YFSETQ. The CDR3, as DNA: TGCGCCAGCAGCTTGGCCTCACAGGGCGCAGATACGCAGTATTTT. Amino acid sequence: CASSLASQGADTQYF.

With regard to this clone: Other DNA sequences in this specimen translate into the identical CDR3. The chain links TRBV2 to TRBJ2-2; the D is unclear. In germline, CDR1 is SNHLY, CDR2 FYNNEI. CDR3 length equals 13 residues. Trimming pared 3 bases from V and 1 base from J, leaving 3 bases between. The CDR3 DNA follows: TGTGCCAGCAGTGAGGGGAACACCGGGGAGCTGTTTTTT. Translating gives CASSEGNTGELFF.

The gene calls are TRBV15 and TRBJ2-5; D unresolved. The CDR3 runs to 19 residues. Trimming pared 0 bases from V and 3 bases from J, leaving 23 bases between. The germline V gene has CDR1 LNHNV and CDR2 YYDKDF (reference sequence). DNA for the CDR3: TGTGCCACCAGCAGAGAGTGGGCGAGCGATAGGGTGTCCAAAGAGACCCAGTACTTC. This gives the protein CATSREWASDRVSKETQYF. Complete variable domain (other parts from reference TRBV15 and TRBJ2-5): DAMVIQNPRYQVTQFGKPVTLSCSQTLNHNVMYWYQQKSSQAPKLLFHYYDKDFNNEADTPDNFQSRRPNTSFCFLDIRSPGLGDTAMYLCATSREWASDRVSKETQYFGPGTRLLVL.

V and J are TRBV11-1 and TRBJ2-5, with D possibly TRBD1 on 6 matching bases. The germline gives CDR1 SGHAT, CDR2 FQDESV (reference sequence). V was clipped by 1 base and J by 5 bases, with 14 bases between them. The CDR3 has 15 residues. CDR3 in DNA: TGTGCCAGCAGCTTAGAGGGAACCAGGGGTGAGACCCAGTACTTC. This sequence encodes CASSLEGTRGETQYF. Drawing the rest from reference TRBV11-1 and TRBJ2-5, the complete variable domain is EAEVAQSPRYKITEKSQAVAFWCDPISGHATLYWYRQILGQGPELLVQFQDESVVDDSQLPKDRFSAERLKGVDSTLKIQPAELGDSAMYLCASSLEGTRGETQYFGPGTRLLVL.

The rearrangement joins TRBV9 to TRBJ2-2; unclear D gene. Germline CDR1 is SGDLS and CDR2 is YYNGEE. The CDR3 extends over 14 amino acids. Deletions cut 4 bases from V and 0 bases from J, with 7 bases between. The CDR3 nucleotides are TGTGCCAGCAGCCCCCACACGAACACCGGGGAGCTGTTTTTT. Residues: CASSPHTNTGELFF. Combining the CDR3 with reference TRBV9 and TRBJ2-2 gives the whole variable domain DSGVTQTPKHLITATGQRVTLRCSPRSGDLSVYWYQQSLDQGLQFLIQYYNGEERAKGNILERFSAQQFPDLHSELNLSSLELGDSALYFCASSPHTNTGELFFGEGSRLTVL.

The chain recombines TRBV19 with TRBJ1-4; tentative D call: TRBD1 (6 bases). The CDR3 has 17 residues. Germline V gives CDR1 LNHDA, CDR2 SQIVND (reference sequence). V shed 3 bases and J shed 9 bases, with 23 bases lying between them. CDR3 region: CASSMGAARIRMKKLFF. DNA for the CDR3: TGTGCCAGTAGTATGGGGGCAGCCCGTATCAGGATGAAAAAACTGTTTTTT.

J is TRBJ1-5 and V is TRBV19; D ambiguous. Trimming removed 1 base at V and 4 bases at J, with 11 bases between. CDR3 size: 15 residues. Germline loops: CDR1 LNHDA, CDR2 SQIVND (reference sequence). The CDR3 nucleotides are TGTGCCAGTAGTATAGCTAAGTCGGAGAATCAGCCCCAGCATTTT. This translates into CASSIAKSENQPQHF.

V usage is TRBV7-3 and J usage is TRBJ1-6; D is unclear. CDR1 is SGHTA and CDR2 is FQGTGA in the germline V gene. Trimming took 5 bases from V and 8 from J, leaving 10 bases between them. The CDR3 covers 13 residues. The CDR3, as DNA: TGTGCCAGCAGCCCCACAAGAGATTCACCCCTCCACTTT. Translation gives CASSPTRDSPLHF.

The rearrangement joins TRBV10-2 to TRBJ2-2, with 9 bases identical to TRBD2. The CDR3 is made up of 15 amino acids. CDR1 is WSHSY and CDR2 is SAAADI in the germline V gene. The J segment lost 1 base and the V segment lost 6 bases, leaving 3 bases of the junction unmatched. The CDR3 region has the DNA TGCGCCAGCAGGGCGGGGGGGCAGAACACCGGGGAGCTGTTTTTT. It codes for CASRAGGQNTGELFF.

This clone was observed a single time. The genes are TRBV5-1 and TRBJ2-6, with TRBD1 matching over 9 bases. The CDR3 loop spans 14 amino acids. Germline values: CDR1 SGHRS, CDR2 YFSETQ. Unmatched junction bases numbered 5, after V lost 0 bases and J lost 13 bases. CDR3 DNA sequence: TGCGCCAGCAGCTTGGGACAGGGGGTTAATGTCCTGACTTTC. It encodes CASSLGQGVNVLTF.

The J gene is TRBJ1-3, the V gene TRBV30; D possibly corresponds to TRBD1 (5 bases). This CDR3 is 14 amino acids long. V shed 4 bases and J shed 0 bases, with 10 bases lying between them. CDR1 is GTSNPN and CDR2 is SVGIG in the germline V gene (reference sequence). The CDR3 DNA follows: TGTGCCTGGAATAGGGGATTCTCTGGAAACACCATATATTTT. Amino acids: CAWNRGFSGNTIYF.

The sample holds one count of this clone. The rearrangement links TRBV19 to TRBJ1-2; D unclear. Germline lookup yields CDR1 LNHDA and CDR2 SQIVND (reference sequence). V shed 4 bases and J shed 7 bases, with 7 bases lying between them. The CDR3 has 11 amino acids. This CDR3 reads CASSTPPGYTF. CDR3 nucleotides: TGTGCCAGTAGTACGCCTCCTGGCTACACCTTC. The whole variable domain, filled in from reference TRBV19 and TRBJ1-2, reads DGGITQSPKYLFRKEGQNVTLSCEQNLNHDAMYWYRQDPGQGLRLIYYSQIVNDFQKGDIAEGYSVSREKKESFPLTVTSAQKNPTAFYLCASSTPPGYTFGSGTRLTVV.